A single count supports the clone carrying this T cell receptor beta chain. Only in-frame clones appear in the TCRdb table, and some are missing; sequencing was by immunoSEQ multiplex PCR. This sample carries around 57,000 clones, roughly 92% of them seen once, and the ten largest clones take less than 0.25%. From germline, CDR1 is SEHNR and CDR2 FQNEAQ (reference sequence). The CDR3 length is 14 residues. Trimming at V came to 6 bases and at J to 3 bases, leaving 5 bases not matched to a gene. These data are taken from a study of T cell changes during pregnancy in multiple sclerosis. The gene calls are TRBV7-9 and TRBJ2-5; the match to TRBD1 covers 9 bases. This TCR derives from a female donor with multiple sclerosis, enrolled in a pregnancy study. Material: CD4+ T cells from peripheral blood mononuclear cells, obtained in the third trimester of pregnancy. CDR3: CASSLRDREETQYF. The CDR3 coding sequence is TGTGCCAGCAGTCTCCGGGACAGGGAAGAGACCCAGTACTTC.